These 23 T cell receptor beta chains were sequenced from one sample in a study of blood T cell repertoires in COVID-19. TCRdb's table, derived via immunoSEQ multiplex PCR, lists solely in-frame clones and lacks some. The table shows about 59,000 clones, with around 88% occurring only once. The specimen was peripheral blood. The receptors originated from a woman older than 75 with active COVID-19.

The genes are TRBV12-5 and TRBJ1-2; TRBD1 might be the D (6 bases). V gave up 1 base and J gave up 3 bases, with 6 bases separating them. Germline V gives CDR1 LGHNT, CDR2 FRNRAP. The CDR3 is 13 residues long. As DNA, the CDR3 is TGTGCTAGTGGTTTGGACAGGGACTATGGCTACACCTTC. This translates into CASGLDRDYGYTF.

This clone was detected only a few times. The chain has TRBV6-2 or TRBV6-3 and TRBJ2-5; tentatively, D is TRBD2 (5 bases). V lost 0 bases and J 4 bases, leaving 18 bases between the germline ends. This CDR3 contains 17 residues. Germline V CDR1 and CDR2: MNHEY, SVGEGT. DNA for the CDR3: TGTGCCAGCAGTTACTCGAGCGTTCGGTTTGAGGGAGAGACCCAGTACTTC. Amino acid sequence: CASSYSSVRFEGETQYF.

This rearrangement joins TRBV2 to TRBJ2-3; TRBD2 might be the D (6 bases). The germline gives CDR1 SNHLY, CDR2 FYNNEI. This CDR3 has 14 amino acids. Between the trimmed V and J ends, which lost 7 bases and 0 bases, there was a span of 11 bases. The CDR3 sequence: CASMSLASTDTQYF. The DNA for the CDR3 is TGTGCCAGCATGTCTCTAGCGAGCACAGATACGCAGTATTTT.

The J gene is TRBJ1-4, the V gene TRBV11-2; TRBD1 might be the D (6 bases). The CDR3 covers 13 residues. V dropped 2 bases and J dropped 6 bases, with 7 bases sitting between them. Germline-derived CDR1 and CDR2 are SGHAT and FQNNGV. CDR3 coding DNA: TGTGCCAGCAGCTTAAGACAGGATGAAAAACTGTTTTTT. It yields the protein CASSLRQDEKLFF.

This chain connects TRBV15 to TRBJ2-1; D possibly corresponds to TRBD1 (6 bases). Trimming cost V 3 bases and J 11 bases, with 14 bases left between them. This CDR3 comprises 13 residues. Germline-derived CDR1 and CDR2 are LNHNV and YYDKDF (reference sequence). The CDR3 region is CATSRDPGQKQFF. For the CDR3, the DNA is TGTGCCACCAGCAGGGACCCTGGACAGAAGCAGTTCTTC. The full variable domain, rest sourced from reference TRBV15 and TRBJ2-1, is DAMVIQNPRYQVTQFGKPVTLSCSQTLNHNVMYWYQQKSSQAPKLLFHYYDKDFNNEADTPDNFQSRRPNTSFCFLDIRSPGLGDTAMYLCATSRDPGQKQFFGPGTRLTVL.

This chain joins TRBV6-2 or TRBV6-3 and TRBJ1-1; D gene ambiguous. The CDR3 is 14 residues long. Germline values: CDR1 MNHEY, CDR2 SVGEGT. V lost 5 bases and J 2 bases, leaving 12 bases between the germline ends. As DNA, the CDR3 is TGTGCCAGCAGTACCCTAGGAGATAACACTGAAGCTTTCTTT. This encodes CASSTLGDNTEAFF.

The CDR3 reads CASSPIPGQGPWSNQPQHF. CDR3 sequence (DNA): TGTGCCAGCAGCCCGATCCCCGGACAGGGACCCTGGAGCAATCAGCCCCAGCATTTT. This chain connects TRBV27 to TRBJ1-5; TRBD1 aligns across 8 bases. Germline assignment: CDR1 MNHEY and CDR2 SMNVEV (reference sequence). V shed 6 bases and J 1 base; nucleotides not matched to a gene: 17. CDR3 size: 19 residues.

The V and J genes are TRBV5-4 and TRBJ1-2; TRBD1 might be the D (5 bases). Trimming cost V 1 base and J 8 bases, with 12 bases left between them. CDR1 is SGHNT and CDR2 is YYREEE in the germline V gene (reference sequence). The CDR3 extends over 13 amino acids. This CDR3 is CASSLPGVWGYTF. The DNA for the CDR3 is TGTGCCAGCAGCTTGCCGGGGGTCTGGGGCTACACCTTC.

The chain is built from TRBV6-5 and TRBJ2-7; D may be TRBD1 (5 bases). This CDR3 region has 15 residues. In germline, CDR1 is MNHEY, CDR2 SVGAGI. With 2 bases removed from V and 3 bases from J, the gap between germline ends came to 14 bases. The CDR3 DNA reads TGTGCCAGCAGTTACCGGACACCGGTTGGCTACGAGCAGTACTTC. Residues: CASSYRTPVGYEQYF.

The chain carries TRBV9 and TRBJ2-5; no firm D call. CDR1 and CDR2 (germline): SGDLS, YYNGEE. The CDR3 runs to 14 residues. Trimming stripped 1 base from V and 1 base from J, with 8 bases between. The CDR3: CASSVSSFQETQYF. The CDR3 region has the DNA TGTGCCAGCAGCGTAAGTAGCTTCCAAGAGACCCAGTACTTC.

The V gene is TRBV14, the J gene TRBJ1-1; perhaps TRBD1 as D (6 bases). The germline V and J ends were trimmed by 0 bases and 0 bases, with 14 bases remaining between them. Looked up from germline, CDR1 is SGHDN and CDR2 is FVKESK. The CDR3 sequence is 17 residues long. The CDR3 is CASSQDLAGAMNTEAFF. The DNA of the CDR3 is TGTGCCAGCAGCCAAGATTTGGCAGGGGCCATGAACACTGAAGCTTTCTTT.

The chain links TRBV20-1 to TRBJ2-5; D gene uncertain. Trimming shortened V by 3 bases and J by 1 base, and 6 bases separated the two germline ends. The CDR3 has 12 amino acids. Per germline, CDR1 DFQATT and CDR2 SNEGSKA (reference sequence). This CDR3 is CSASHSQETQYF. CDR3 coding DNA: TGCAGTGCTAGTCACAGCCAAGAGACCCAGTACTTC.

This clone occurred once. The chain is built from TRBV7-2 and TRBJ2-3; TRBD1 might be the D (6 bases). The germline V and J ends were trimmed by 5 bases and 10 bases, with 13 bases remaining between them. The CDR3 totals 12 residues. Germline CDR1 and CDR2: SGHTA and FQGNSA. This CDR3 is CASSGPDRPQYF. CDR3 in DNA: TGTGCCAGCAGCGGTCCTGACAGGCCGCAGTATTTT. Drawing the rest from reference TRBV7-2 and TRBJ2-3, the complete variable domain is GAGVSQSPSNKVTEKGKDVELRCDPISGHTALYWYRQSLGQGLEFLIYFQGNSAPDKSGLPSDRFSAERTGGSVSTLTIQRTQQEDSAVYLCASSGPDRPQYFGPGTRLTVL.

The chain joins TRBV7-2 to TRBJ2-3, with no clear D. V gave up 2 bases and J gave up 6 bases, with 12 bases separating them. The CDR3 length is 14 residues. CDR1 SGHTA and CDR2 FQGNSA come from the germline V gene. The CDR3 sequence is CASSLRPPADTQYF. CDR3 DNA sequence: TGTGCCAGCAGCTTAAGACCCCCAGCGGATACGCAGTATTTT.

The chain combines TRBV2 with TRBJ1-4, with TRBD1 matching over 11 bases. Trimming removed 4 bases from V and 0 bases from J; junction bases left unmatched: 7. This CDR3 is built from 18 residues. Germline-derived CDR1 and CDR2 are SNHLY and FYNNEI. The CDR3: CASSGVLGQGATNEKLFF. As DNA, the CDR3 is TGTGCCAGCAGTGGGGTTCTGGGACAGGGGGCAACTAATGAAAAACTGTTTTTT.

The V call is TRBV4-2, the J call TRBJ2-7, with 9 bases lining up with TRBD1. In germline, CDR1 is LGHNA, CDR2 YNFKEQ. The CDR3 covers 15 residues. Unmatched junction bases numbered 4, after V lost 0 bases and J lost 4 bases. CDR3 sequence reads: CASSQDRGQGYEQYF. The CDR3 DNA reads as TGTGCCAGCAGCCAAGATAGGGGACAGGGATACGAGCAGTACTTC.

V and J are TRBV4-1 and TRBJ2-7, with D possibly TRBD1 on 6 matching bases. Trimming took off 2 bases at V and 1 base at J, with 9 bases between the two ends. The CDR3 runs to 14 residues. Germline assignment: CDR1 MGHRA and CDR2 YSYEKL. The CDR3 sequence: CASSQTGMSYEQYF. The CDR3 coding sequence is TGCGCCAGCAGCCAAACAGGGATGTCCTACGAGCAGTACTTC.

A few counts support this clone. This rearrangement joins TRBV28 to TRBJ1-5; 10 bases are shared with TRBD1. J was trimmed by 7 bases and V by 6 bases; bases with no gene match: 6. CDR1 and CDR2 (germline): MDHEN, SYDVKM. This CDR3 is 14 amino acids long. As DNA, the CDR3 is TGTGCCAGCAGCCTGGGGACAGGGGTCCAGCCCCAGCATTTT. This sequence encodes CASSLGTGVQPQHF.

The V gene is TRBV11-2, the J gene TRBJ2-1; 8 bases align to TRBD2. V lost 2 bases to trimming and J lost 7 bases; unmatched junction nucleotides: 7. Germline CDR1 is SGHAT and CDR2 is FQNNGV. This CDR3 has 15 amino acids. CDR3 sequence (DNA): TGTGCCAGCAGCTTACTAGGCGGGGGGTTGAATGAGCAGTTCTTC. It translates to CASSLLGGGLNEQFF.

J is TRBJ1-1 and V is TRBV19, with TRBD1 as a possible D gene (6 bases). The CDR3 extends over 16 amino acids. CDR1 and CDR2 from the germline V gene are LNHDA and SQIVND (reference sequence). Trimming cost V 3 bases and J 2 bases, with 16 bases left between them. The CDR3: CASSIEGTRVNTEAFF. CDR3 nucleotide sequence: TGTGCCAGTAGTATTGAAGGGACAAGGGTAAACACTGAAGCTTTCTTT.

The rearrangement links TRBV7-2 to TRBJ2-3, with D perhaps matching TRBD2 (7 bases). The germline gives CDR1 SGHTA, CDR2 FQGNSA. CDR3 length: 15 amino acids. Trimming left V 5 bases short and J 1 base short, with 13 bases between. Written as DNA, the CDR3 is TGTGCCAGCAGCCGGGGGGCTATCCGCACAGATACGCAGTATTTT. Protein sequence: CASSRGAIRTDTQYF.

The V call is TRBV19, the J call TRBJ1-5, with TRBD1 matching over 9 bases. The CDR3 has 16 amino acids. The V gene's germline CDR1 is LNHDA and CDR2 SQIVND (reference sequence). V lost 7 bases, J lost 2 bases, and 9 bases stayed unmatched. CDR3 sequence: CASNEQGAPGNQPQHF. The CDR3 DNA follows: TGTGCCAGTAACGAACAGGGGGCGCCCGGCAATCAGCCCCAGCATTTT. Combining the CDR3 with reference TRBV19 and TRBJ1-5 gives the whole variable domain DGGITQSPKYLFRKEGQNVTLSCEQNLNHDAMYWYRQDPGQGLRLIYYSQIVNDFQKGDIAEGYSVSREKKESFPLTVTSAQKNPTAFYLCASNEQGAPGNQPQHFGDGTRLSIL.

The chain uses TRBV5-1 and TRBJ2-1; 10 bases are shared with TRBD2. J was trimmed by 7 bases and V by 1 base; bases with no gene match: 11. This CDR3 is 17 amino acids long. In germline, CDR1 is SGHRS, CDR2 YFSETQ. CDR3 bases: TGCGCCAGCAGCTTGATGGCTAGCGGGGGCACGGGGAATGAGCAGTTCTTC. It translates to CASSLMASGGTGNEQFF.